Detailed here is one TCR beta chain. Its antigen specificity is not known. No base quality values were provided; no much bigger clone lies one nucleotide off. The data were obtained in a study of PD-L1 blockade in urothelial cancer (dated by TCRdb to about 2017). Regarding the study in general: Therapy was started around 2014 for all patients, and atezolizumab 1,200 mg was administered intravenously every 3 weeks. Durable clinical benefit meant progression-free survival longer than 6 months, and TCR features were also tested against progression-free and overall survival. Fewer than ten patients achieved durable clinical benefit and about 22 did not. Twenty-five of 29 patients were identified as males with urothelial cancer of bladder origin, and a prior smoking history was reported by 18 of 29 patients. Whole exome sequencing and RNA sequencing of pretreatment tumors were performed alongside TCR sequencing in the same patients. A median of around 150,000 T cells and around 81,000 unique TCRs was obtained from blood samples, and a median clonality of roughly 0.074 was observed. An ECOG performance status of 0 or 1 was recorded for the patients, and 0 to 3 prior chemotherapy regimens had been received by the patients. Twenty-nine patients had pretreatment blood TCR-seq, about 25 had at least one posttreatment blood collection, and about 25 had tumor TCR-seq. Blood samples were analyzed at two time points: 3 weeks after treatment start (second dose) and 6 weeks after treatment start. The study, an exploratory multi-omic analysis, examined somatic, immune and clinical correlates of response to PD-L1 blockade with atezolizumab in urothelial cancer. TCR sequencing covered pretreatment tumor samples and matched, serially collected peripheral blood taken before and after atezolizumab treatment.

Study-wide findings and limitations: Small sample size (n ≈ 29) and many exploratory analyses mean the results are intended to be hypothesis-generating. Among patients with durable benefit, tumor-associated TCR clones showed greater expansion in peripheral blood 3 weeks after treatment started (n ≈ 20, p = 0.022). A pretreatment peripheral blood TCR clonality below the median was linked to improved progression-free and overall survival.

The germline V gene encodes CDR1 SGHVS and CDR2 FQNEAQ. The CDR3 contains 14 residues, cysteine and phenylalanine counted. Kept here is only the CDR3 DNA, which spans 42 bases and is read in frame from base 1. Trimming accounts for 4 bases at V and 7 bases at J, while the number of junction bases matched to no gene is 3. The time point label on this specimen signifies: pretreatment peripheral blood. The cohort comprised approximately 30 patients with locally advanced or metastatic urothelial carcinoma treated at Memorial Sloan Kettering on a trial protocol. Peripheral blood mononuclear cells were collected pretreatment and during treatment, at between 1 and 8 total time points per patient. The Qiagen DNeasy Blood extraction kit was used to purify genomic DNA from total PBMCs and from tumor samples. Collected pretreatment and during treatment, PBMCs were isolated and stored as previously described.

Synthetic TCR analog templates were spiked into each PCR so that absolute template abundance could be estimated from read counts. Using the immunoSEQ assay, TCRbeta CDR3 regions were amplified from genomic DNA with bias-controlled V and J gene primers. Rearranged TCRbeta segments were sequenced at approximately 20X coverage. Under the source paper's analysis protocol: Sequencing errors were corrected by clustering and CDR3s were annotated against IMGT to assign V, D and J genes. Only productive TCRbeta rearrangements were used in downstream analyses, excluding out-of-frame or stop-codon sequences. Clonality was calculated as one minus the Shannon entropy normalized by the log of the number of unique productive sequences. Fisher's exact test with Benjamini-Hochberg correction, at a threshold of adjusted p below 0.01, was used to find clones that differed between time points or between blood and tumor. Held by TCRdb, this immuneACCESS table contains in-frame sequences only and omits some clones. Under half of the omission traces to an unresolved V gene where checked; the cause of the rest is unknown. That table furnishes V, J and clone size, whereas the DNA furnished D and trimming. The sample records 130,000 or so clones, around 85% of which are singletons. The biggest ten clones account for 3% to 4% of the sample.

The sequence was obtained from a man aged 45 to 65 with urothelial cancer. The rearranged segments are TRBV7-8 and TRBJ1-6; 8 middle bases align to TRBD1. Specimen: PBMCs, collected around atezolizumab (anti-PD-L1) treatment. The DNA reads as follows: TGTGCCAGCAGCTCGACAGGGGACAATTCACCCCTCCACTTT. Its protein reads: CASSSTGDNSPLHF.